This TCR beta chain was retrieved from a study of PD-L1 blockade in urothelial cancer. As to time point: pretreatment peripheral blood. V was clipped by 3 bases and J by 2 bases; unmatched bases: 8. The CDR3 runs 16 residues. Germline V gene sequence: CDR1 GTSNPN, CDR2 SVGIG (reference sequence). Method: immunoSEQ multiplex PCR; TCRdb's copy keeps in-frame clones and lacks some. The sample yields tens of thousands of clones, 81% seen once. The chain has TRBV30 and TRBJ2-1; 9 nucleotides match TRBD1. The material was PBMCs, obtained around atezolizumab (anti-PD-L1) treatment. This receptor was obtained from a man in his sixties or seventies with urothelial cancer. In DNA, the CDR3 is TGTGCCTGGAGGTTACCCGGGACAGGGCCCTACAATGAGCAGTTCTTC. This sequence encodes CAWRLPGTGPYNEQFF.